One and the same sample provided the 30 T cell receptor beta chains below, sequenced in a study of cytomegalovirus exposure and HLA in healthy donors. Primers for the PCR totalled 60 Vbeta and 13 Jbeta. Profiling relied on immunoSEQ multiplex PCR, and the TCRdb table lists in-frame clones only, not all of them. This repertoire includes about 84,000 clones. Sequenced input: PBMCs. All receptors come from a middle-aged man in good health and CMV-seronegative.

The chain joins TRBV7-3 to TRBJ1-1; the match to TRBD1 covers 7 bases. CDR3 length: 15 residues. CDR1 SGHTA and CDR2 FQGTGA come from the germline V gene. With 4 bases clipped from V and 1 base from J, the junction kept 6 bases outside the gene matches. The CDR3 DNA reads TGTGCCAGCAGCTGGGGGACAGAGCAGAACACTGAAGCTTTCTTT. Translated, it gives CASSWGTEQNTEAFF.

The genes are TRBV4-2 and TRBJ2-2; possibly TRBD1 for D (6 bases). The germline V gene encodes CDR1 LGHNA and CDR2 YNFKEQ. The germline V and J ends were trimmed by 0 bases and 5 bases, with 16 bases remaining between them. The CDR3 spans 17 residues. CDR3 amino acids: CASSQDIYRENTGELFF. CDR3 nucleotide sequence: TGTGCCAGCAGCCAAGATATCTACAGGGAAAATACCGGGGAGCTGTTTTTT.

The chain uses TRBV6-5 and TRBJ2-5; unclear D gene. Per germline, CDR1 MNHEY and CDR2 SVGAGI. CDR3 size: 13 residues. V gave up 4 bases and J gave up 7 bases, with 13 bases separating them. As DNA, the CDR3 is TGTGCCAGCAGTTCTGGCGGTCGCTGGACCCAGTACTTC. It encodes CASSSGGRWTQYF.

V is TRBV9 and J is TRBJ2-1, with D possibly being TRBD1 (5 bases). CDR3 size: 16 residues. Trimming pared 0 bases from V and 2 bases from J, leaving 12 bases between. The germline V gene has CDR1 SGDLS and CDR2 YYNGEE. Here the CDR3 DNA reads TGTGCCAGCAGCGTAGGGGCCTTACAGGCCTACAATGAGCAGTTCTTC. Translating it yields CASSVGALQAYNEQFF.

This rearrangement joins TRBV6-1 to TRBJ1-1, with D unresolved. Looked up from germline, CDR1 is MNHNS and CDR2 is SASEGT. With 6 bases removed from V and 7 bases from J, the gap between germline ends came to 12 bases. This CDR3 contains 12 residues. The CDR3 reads CASSRKPLEAFF. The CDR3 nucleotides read TGTGCCAGCAGCAGAAAACCCCTTGAAGCTTTCTTT.

The CDR3 nucleotides are TGTGCCAGCAATCGTAACGGACAGGTGAACACTGAAGCTTTCTTT. Protein sequence: CASNRNGQVNTEAFF. The J gene is TRBJ1-1, the V gene TRBV6-5; 7 bases align to TRBD1. CDR3 length: 15 residues. After removal of 7 bases from V and 0 bases from J, the junction contained 8 bases not matched to a gene. Germline values: CDR1 MNHEY, CDR2 SVGAGI.

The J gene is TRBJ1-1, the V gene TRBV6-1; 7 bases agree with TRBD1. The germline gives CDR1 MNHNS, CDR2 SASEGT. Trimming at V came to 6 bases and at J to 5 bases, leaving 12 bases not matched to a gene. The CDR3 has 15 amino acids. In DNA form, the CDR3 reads TGTGCCAGCAGGCACATTAACAGGGGATCTACTGAAGCTTTCTTT. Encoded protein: CASRHINRGSTEAFF.

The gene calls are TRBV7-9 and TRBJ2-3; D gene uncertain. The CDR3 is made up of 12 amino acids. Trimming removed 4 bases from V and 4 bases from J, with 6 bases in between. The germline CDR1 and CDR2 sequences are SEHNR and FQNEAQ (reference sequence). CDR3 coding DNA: TGTGCCAGCAGCTCCGGTGCAGATACGCAGTATTTT. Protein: CASSSGADTQYF.

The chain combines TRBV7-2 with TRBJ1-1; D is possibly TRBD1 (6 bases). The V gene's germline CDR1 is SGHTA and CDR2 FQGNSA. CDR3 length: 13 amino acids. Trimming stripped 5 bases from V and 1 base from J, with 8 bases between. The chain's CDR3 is CASSPGQNTEAFF. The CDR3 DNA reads TGTGCCAGCAGCCCGGGACAGAACACTGAAGCTTTCTTT.

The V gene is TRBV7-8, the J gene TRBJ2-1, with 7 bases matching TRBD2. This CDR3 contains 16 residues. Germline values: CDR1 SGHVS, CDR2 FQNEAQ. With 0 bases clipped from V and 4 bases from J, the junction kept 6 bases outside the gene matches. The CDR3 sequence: CASSLALLAAYNEQFF. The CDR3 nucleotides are TGTGCCAGCAGCTTAGCGCTTCTAGCGGCATACAATGAGCAGTTCTTC.

CDR3 region: CASSLGQGLAGGLYNEQFF. DNA for the CDR3: TGTGCCAGCAGCCTTGGACAGGGACTAGCGGGGGGACTCTACAATGAGCAGTTCTTC. V and J are TRBV9 and TRBJ2-1, with 15 positions matching TRBD2. The length of the CDR3 is 19 residues. CDR1 and CDR2 (germline): SGDLS, YYNGEE. V was pared by 4 bases and J by 3 bases, with 11 bases of the junction left unmatched. The full variable domain, with the rest looked up from reference TRBV9 and TRBJ2-1, is DSGVTQTPKHLITATGQRVTLRCSPRSGDLSVYWYQQSLDQGLQFLIQYYNGEERAKGNILERFSAQQFPDLHSELNLSSLELGDSALYFCASSLGQGLAGGLYNEQFFGPGTRLTVL.

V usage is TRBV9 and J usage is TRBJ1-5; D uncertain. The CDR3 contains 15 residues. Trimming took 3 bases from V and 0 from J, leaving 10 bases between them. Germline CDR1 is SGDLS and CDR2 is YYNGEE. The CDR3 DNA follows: TGTGCCAGCAGCGCATCCGGGTCTAGCAATCAGCCCCAGCATTTT. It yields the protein CASSASGSSNQPQHF.

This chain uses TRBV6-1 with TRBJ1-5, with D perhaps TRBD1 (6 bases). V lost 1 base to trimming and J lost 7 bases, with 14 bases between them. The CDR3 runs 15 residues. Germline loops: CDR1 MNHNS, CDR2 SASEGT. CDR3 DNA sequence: TGTGCCAGCAGTGAAGAGACAGGCCTCAAGCAGCCCCAGCATTTT. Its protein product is CASSEETGLKQPQHF.

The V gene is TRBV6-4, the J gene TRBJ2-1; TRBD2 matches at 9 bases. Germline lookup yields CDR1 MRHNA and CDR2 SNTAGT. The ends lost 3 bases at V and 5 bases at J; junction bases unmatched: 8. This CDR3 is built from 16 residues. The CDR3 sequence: CASSEWERGAHNEQFF. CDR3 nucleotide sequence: TGTGCCAGCAGTGAGTGGGAGCGGGGGGCCCACAATGAGCAGTTCTTC.

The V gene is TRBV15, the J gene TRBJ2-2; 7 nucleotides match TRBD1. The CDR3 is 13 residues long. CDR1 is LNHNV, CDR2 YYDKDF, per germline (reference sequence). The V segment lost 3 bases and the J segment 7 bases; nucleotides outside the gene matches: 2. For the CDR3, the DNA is TGTGCCACCAGCAGGACAGGGTACGGGGAGCTGTTTTTT. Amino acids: CATSRTGYGELFF.

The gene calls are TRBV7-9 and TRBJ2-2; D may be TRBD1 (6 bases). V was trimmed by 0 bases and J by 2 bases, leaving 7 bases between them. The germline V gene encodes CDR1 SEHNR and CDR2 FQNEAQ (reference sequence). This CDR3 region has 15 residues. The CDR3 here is CASSLAGANTGELFF. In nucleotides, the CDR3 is TGTGCCAGCAGCTTAGCGGGGGCTAACACCGGGGAGCTGTTTTTT.

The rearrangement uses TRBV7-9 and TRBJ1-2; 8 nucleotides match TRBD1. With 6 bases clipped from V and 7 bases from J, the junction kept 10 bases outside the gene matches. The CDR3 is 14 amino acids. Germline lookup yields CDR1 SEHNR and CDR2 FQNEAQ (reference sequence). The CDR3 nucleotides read TGTGCCAGCAGTCAACCTGGACAGGGAGGTGGCTACACCTTC. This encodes CASSQPGQGGGYTF.

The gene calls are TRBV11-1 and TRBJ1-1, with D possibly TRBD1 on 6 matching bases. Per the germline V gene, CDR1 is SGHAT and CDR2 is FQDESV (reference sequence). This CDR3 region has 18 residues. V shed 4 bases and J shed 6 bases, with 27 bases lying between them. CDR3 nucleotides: TGTGCCAGCAGCTCCTCACTTTCCCGGAGCCGACCAGGGGCTGAAGCTTTCTTT. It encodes CASSSSLSRSRPGAEAFF.

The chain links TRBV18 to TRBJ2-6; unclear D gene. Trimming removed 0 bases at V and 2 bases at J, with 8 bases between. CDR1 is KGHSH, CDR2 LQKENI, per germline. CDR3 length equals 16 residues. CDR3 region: CASSPPWQAGANVLTF. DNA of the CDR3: TGTGCCAGCTCACCACCTTGGCAGGCTGGGGCCAACGTCCTGACTTTC. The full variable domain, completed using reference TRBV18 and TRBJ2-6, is NAGVMQNPRHLVRRRGQEARLRCSPMKGHSHVYWYRQLPEEGLKFMVYLQKENIIDESGMPKERFSAEFPKEGPSILRIQQVVRGDSAAYFCASSPPWQAGANVLTFGAGSRLTVL.

DNA of the CDR3: TGTGCCAGCAGCTTACAGGGCAATGAGCAGTTCTTC. Amino acid sequence: CASSLQGNEQFF. The chain joins TRBV5-6 to TRBJ2-1, with D possibly matching TRBD1 (6 bases). V was clipped by 2 bases and J by 6 bases, with 6 bases between them. The CDR3 contains 12 residues. Germline assignment: CDR1 SGHDT and CDR2 YYEEEE.

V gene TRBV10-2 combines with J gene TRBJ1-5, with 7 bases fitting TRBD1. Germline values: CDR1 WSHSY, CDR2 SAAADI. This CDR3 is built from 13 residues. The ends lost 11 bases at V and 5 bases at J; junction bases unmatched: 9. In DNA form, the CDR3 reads TGCGCCGGGGGAGGACAGGAATATCAGCCCCAGCATTTT. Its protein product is CAGGGQEYQPQHF.

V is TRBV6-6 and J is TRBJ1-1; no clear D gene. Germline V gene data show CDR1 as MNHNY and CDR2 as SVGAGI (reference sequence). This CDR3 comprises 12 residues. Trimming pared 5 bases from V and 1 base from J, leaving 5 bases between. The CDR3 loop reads CASSPQNTEAFF. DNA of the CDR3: TGTGCCAGCAGTCCACAGAACACTGAAGCTTTCTTT.

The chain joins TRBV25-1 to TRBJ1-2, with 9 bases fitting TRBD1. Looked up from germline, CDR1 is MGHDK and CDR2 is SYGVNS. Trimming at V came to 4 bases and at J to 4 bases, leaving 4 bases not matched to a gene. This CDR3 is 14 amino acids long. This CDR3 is CASSGTGGRYGYTF. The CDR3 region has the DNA TGTGCCAGCAGTGGCACAGGGGGCCGCTATGGCTACACCTTC.

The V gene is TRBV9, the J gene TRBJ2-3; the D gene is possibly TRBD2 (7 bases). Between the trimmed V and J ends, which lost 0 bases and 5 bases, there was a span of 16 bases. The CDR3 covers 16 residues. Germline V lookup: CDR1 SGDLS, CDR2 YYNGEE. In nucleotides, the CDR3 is TGTGCCAGCAGCGTAGTAGAGGGGGGGCCTGGAGATACGCAGTATTTT. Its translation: CASSVVEGGPGDTQYF.

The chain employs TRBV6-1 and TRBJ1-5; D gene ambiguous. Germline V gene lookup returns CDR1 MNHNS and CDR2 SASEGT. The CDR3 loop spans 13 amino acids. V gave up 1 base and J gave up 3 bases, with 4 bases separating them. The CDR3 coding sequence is TGTGCCAGCAGTGAAGTAGACAATCAGCCCCAGCATTTT. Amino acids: CASSEVDNQPQHF.

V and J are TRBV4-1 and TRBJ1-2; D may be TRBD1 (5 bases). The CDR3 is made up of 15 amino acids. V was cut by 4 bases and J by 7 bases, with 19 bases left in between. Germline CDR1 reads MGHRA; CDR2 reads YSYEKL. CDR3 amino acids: CASSPRGITGGGYTF. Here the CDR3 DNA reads TGCGCCAGCAGCCCCCGGGGGATAACTGGGGGTGGCTACACCTTC.

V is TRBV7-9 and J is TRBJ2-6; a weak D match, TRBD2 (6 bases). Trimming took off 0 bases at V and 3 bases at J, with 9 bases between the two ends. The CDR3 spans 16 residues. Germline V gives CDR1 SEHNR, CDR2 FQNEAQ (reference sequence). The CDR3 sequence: CASSLAGGRGANVLTF. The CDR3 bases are TGTGCCAGCAGCTTAGCGGGGGGACGTGGGGCCAACGTCCTGACTTTC. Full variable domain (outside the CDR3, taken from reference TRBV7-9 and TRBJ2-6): DTGVSQNPRHKITKRGQNVTFRCDPISEHNRLYWYRQTLGQGPEFLTYFQNEAQLEKSRLLSDRFSAERPKGSFSTLEIQRTEQGDSAMYLCASSLAGGRGANVLTFGAGSRLTVL.

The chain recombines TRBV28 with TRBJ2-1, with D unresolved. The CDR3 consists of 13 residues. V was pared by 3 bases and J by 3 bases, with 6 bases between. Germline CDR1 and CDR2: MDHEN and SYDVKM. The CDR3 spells CASSLVGYNEQFF. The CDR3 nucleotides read TGTGCCAGCAGTTTGGTCGGCTACAATGAGCAGTTCTTC.

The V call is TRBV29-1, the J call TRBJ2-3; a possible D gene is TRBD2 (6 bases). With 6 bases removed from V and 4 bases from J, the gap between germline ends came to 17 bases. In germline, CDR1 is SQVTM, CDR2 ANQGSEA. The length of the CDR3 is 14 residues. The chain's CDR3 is CSVRGLNPSDTQYF. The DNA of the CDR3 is TGCAGCGTGCGGGGACTCAACCCCTCAGATACGCAGTATTTT.

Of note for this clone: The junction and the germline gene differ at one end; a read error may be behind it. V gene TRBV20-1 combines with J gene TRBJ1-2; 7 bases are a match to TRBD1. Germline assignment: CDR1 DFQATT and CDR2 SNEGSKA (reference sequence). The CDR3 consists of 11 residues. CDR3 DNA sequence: TGCAGTGCTAGAGAGGGGACAGTTGGGGACTTC. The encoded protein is CSAREGTVGDF.